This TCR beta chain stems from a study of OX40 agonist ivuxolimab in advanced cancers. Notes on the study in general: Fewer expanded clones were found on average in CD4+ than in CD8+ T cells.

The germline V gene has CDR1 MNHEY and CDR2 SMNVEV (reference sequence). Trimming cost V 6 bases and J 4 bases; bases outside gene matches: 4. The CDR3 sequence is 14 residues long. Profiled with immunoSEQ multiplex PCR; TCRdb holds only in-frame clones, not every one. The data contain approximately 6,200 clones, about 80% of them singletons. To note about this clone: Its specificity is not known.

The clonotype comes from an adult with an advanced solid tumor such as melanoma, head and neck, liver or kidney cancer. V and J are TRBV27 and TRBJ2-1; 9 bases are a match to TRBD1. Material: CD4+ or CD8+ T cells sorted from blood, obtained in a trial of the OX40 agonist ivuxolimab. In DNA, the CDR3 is TGTGCCAGCAGACAGGGGGCGGGGTACAATGAGCAGTTCTTC. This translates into CASRQGAGYNEQFF.